Described below is a single TCR beta chain sequence and its context. Its target is not known. The data belong to a study of CD8 T cells in ankylosing spondylitis. Study-wide points: Reported data indicate significant enrichment of disease-linked clones within matched ankylosing spondylitis synovial fluid. The disease-linked clones had a CD8+ phenotype and low blood frequencies.

Scientists made TCR beta libraries using quantitative 5'-RACE with molecular barcodes. TCRdb redid the calling of the 5' RACE reads with MiXCR, one entry per CDR3 protein. The sample lists more than 250,000 distinct CDR3 sequences; roughly 12% were seen once. This clonotype was sampled from a female donor with ankylosing spondylitis or in good health (not recorded which). Input material: blood, either unsorted or a sorted T cell fraction (not recorded which).

The chain's CDR3 is CASSVFAGVGNEQFF. CDR3 sequence (DNA): TGTGCCAGCAGTGTGTTCGCGGGGGTGGGGAATGAGCAGTTCTTC. The chain has TRBV2 and TRBJ2-1, with TRBD2 matching 7 bases. V shed 4 bases and J 7 bases; nucleotides not matched to a gene: 10. The germline V gene encodes CDR1 SNHLY and CDR2 FYNNEI. CDR3 length: 15 residues.